These 27 T cell receptor beta chains came from one sample sequenced in a study of cytomegalovirus exposure and HLA in healthy donors (dated by TCRdb to the late 2010s). The method behind the library was the immunoSEQ multiplex PCR assay. The multiplex PCR relied on a mix of 60 forward primers for TCR Vbeta segments and 13 reverse primers for TCR Jbeta segments. The immuneACCESS repertoire file appears here via TCRdb, limited to in-frame rearrangements. These files lack a portion of the clones; in checked studies, under half of the deficit traces to unresolved V genes, and the cause of the others is not known. Across this sample there are 180,000 or so clones, with approximately 80% seen only once. The ten largest clones take up roughly 4.5% of the sample. The sequenced sample consisted of PBMCs. All receptors derive from a woman aged 18-29 years in good health and CMV-seropositive.

The V call is TRBV6-5, the J call TRBJ2-3; 8 positions match TRBD1. CDR1 is MNHEY, CDR2 SVGAGI, per germline. Trimming took 5 bases from V and 4 from J; bases not matched to a gene: 8. CDR3 length equals 15 residues. The CDR3 spells CASSIQGGLADTQYF. Here the CDR3 DNA reads TGTGCCAGCAGTATACAGGGGGGATTGGCAGATACGCAGTATTTT.

The rearrangement links TRBV5-4 to TRBJ1-1, with D unresolved. The CDR3 runs 14 residues. Trimming cost V 2 bases and J 0 bases, with 8 bases left between them. From germline, CDR1 is SGHNT and CDR2 YYREEE (reference sequence). The CDR3 nucleotides are TGTGCCAGCAGCTTACCCAGTTTGAACACTGAAGCTTTCTTT. This encodes CASSLPSLNTEAFF.

There are a few counts of this clone. The rearrangement uses TRBV28 and TRBJ1-1; no definite D call. Trimming stripped 6 bases from V and 6 bases from J, with 11 bases between. This CDR3 has 12 amino acids. Germline CDR1 MDHEN, CDR2 SYDVKM. The DNA of the CDR3 is TGTGCCAGCAGAAGGGTGGAGGCTGAAGCTTTCTTT. This gives the protein CASRRVEAEAFF.

CDR3: CASSLSGHQDGYTF. CDR3 in DNA: TGTGCCAGCAGCTTATCAGGGCACCAGGATGGCTACACCTTC. The rearrangement joins TRBV7-9 to TRBJ1-2, with D possibly being TRBD1 (5 bases). The CDR3 runs 14 residues. Trimming shortened V by 2 bases and J by 6 bases, and 13 bases separated the two germline ends. The germline V gene has CDR1 SEHNR and CDR2 FQNEAQ (reference sequence). Full variable domain (missing parts from reference TRBV7-9 and TRBJ1-2): DTGVSQNPRHKITKRGQNVTFRCDPISEHNRLYWYRQTLGQGPEFLTYFQNEAQLEKSRLLSDRFSAERPKGSFSTLEIQRTEQGDSAMYLCASSLSGHQDGYTFGSGTRLTVV.

In nucleotides, the CDR3 is TGTGCCACCAGCAGAGATCGTGGGGCCTCCTACGAGCAGTACTTC. Its protein product is CATSRDRGASYEQYF. The chain recombines TRBV15 with TRBJ2-7; a possible D gene is TRBD1 (5 bases). V shed 0 bases and J shed 0 bases, with 9 bases lying between them. The CDR3 consists of 15 residues. Germline CDR1 reads LNHNV; CDR2 reads YYDKDF (reference sequence).

Of note for this clone: The germline gene is not matched at one end of the junction; a read error may be the cause. The V call is TRBV15, the J call TRBJ2-7, with a tentative D call TRBD1 (5 bases). Germline V gene data show CDR1 as LNHNV and CDR2 as YYDKDF (reference sequence). This CDR3 is 14 amino acids long. The CDR3 DNA is TGTGCCACCGGCAGAGATCCAGGGATTTCGGGGCAGTACTTC. Protein sequence: CATGRDPGISGQYF.

This clone was counted only a few times. V and J are TRBV5-1 and TRBJ1-1; the match to TRBD1 covers 8 bases. Germline V lookup: CDR1 SGHRS, CDR2 YFSETQ. V shed 3 bases, J shed 2 bases, and the junction held 9 bases outside the gene matches. CDR3 size: 16 residues. The CDR3 DNA is TGCGCCAGCAGCTCATTTTCTTCAGGGGGCAACACTGAAGCTTTCTTT. Its protein is CASSSFSSGGNTEAFF.

This chain connects TRBV6-6 to TRBJ1-5, with 8 nucleotides matching TRBD1. This CDR3 is 16 amino acids long. V trimming: 4 bases; J trimming: 6 bases; junction bases outside the gene matches: 11. Germline V gene data show CDR1 as MNHNY and CDR2 as SVGAGI (reference sequence). The CDR3, as DNA: TGTGCCAGCAGTTCCCTCCCGGGACAGGCACGTCAGCCCCAGCATTTT. Residues: CASSSLPGQARQPQHF.

V and J are TRBV28 and TRBJ1-5; TRBD1 is a possible D gene (5 bases). This CDR3 spans 15 amino acids. V lost 2 bases and J lost 3, with 11 bases in between. Germline-derived CDR1 and CDR2 are MDHEN and SYDVKM. CDR3 sequence (DNA): TGTGCCAGCAGTTTAGCTTGGGGGGACAATCAGCCCCAGCATTTT. Its translation is CASSLAWGDNQPQHF.

The chain employs TRBV7-9 and TRBJ2-2; tentatively, D is TRBD1 (6 bases). CDR1 SEHNR and CDR2 FQNEAQ come from the germline V gene (reference sequence). This CDR3 region has 14 residues. V was clipped by 6 bases and J by 6 bases, with 14 bases between them. DNA of the CDR3: TGTGCCAGCAGGCAGAGTACAGGGCCCGGGGAGCTGTTTTTT. It encodes CASRQSTGPGELFF.

V is TRBV6-1 and J is TRBJ2-2; 7 positions agree with TRBD1. CDR3 size: 14 residues. Germline loops: CDR1 MNHNS, CDR2 SASEGT. Trimming removed 5 bases from V and 7 bases from J; junction bases left unmatched: 7. The CDR3 bases are TGTGCCAGCAGTAGGACAGGAACAGACGGGGAGCTGTTTTTT. It yields the protein CASSRTGTDGELFF.

This sequence joins TRBV7-8 and TRBJ1-2; D call uncertain. Germline V lookup: CDR1 SGHVS, CDR2 FQNEAQ. There are 14 residues in the CDR3. V was pared by 5 bases and J by 4 bases, with 14 bases between. The CDR3 protein is CASSPRPTGYGYTF. Written as DNA, the CDR3 is TGTGCCAGCAGCCCCCGCCCCACGGGCTATGGCTACACCTTC.

This chain links TRBV9 with TRBJ2-3, with 8 positions matching TRBD1. The CDR3 sequence is 13 residues long. V lost 0 bases and J lost 9; bases outside the gene matches: 3. Per the germline V gene, CDR1 is SGDLS and CDR2 is YYNGEE. CDR3 DNA sequence: TGTGCCAGCAGCGTAGAATACAGGGGGACGCAGTATTTT. Protein product: CASSVEYRGTQYF.

The chain uses TRBV7-9 and TRBJ1-3; 7 bases are a match to TRBD1. In germline, CDR1 is SEHNR, CDR2 FQNEAQ (reference sequence). CDR3 length: 14 amino acids. V was pared by 5 bases and J by 6 bases, with 7 bases of the junction left unmatched. CDR3 protein: CASSPSDRLNTIYF. CDR3 sequence (DNA): TGTGCCAGCAGCCCCTCGGACAGGCTAAACACCATATATTTT.

The chain uses TRBV30 and TRBJ1-2, with 9 positions matching TRBD1. The CDR3 contains 14 residues. V dropped 3 bases and J dropped 4; count of bases not matched to a gene: 6. Germline V lookup: CDR1 GTSNPN, CDR2 SVGIG (reference sequence). This chain's CDR3 is CAWREDRGIYGYTF. CDR3 nucleotides: TGTGCCTGGAGGGAGGACAGGGGCATCTATGGCTACACCTTC.

This clone was recorded a few times. This chain links TRBV5-1 with TRBJ1-1, with 8 bases fitting TRBD1. CDR3 length: 15 amino acids. Losses at the gene ends were 3 bases for V and 3 bases for J; bases not matched to a gene: 7. Germline CDR1 is SGHRS and CDR2 is YFSETQ. The CDR3 bases are TGCGCCAGCAGCTCCGGGGGACAGGAAGACACTGAAGCTTTCTTT. This translates into CASSSGGQEDTEAFF.

CDR3: CASSAPGGSAGNTIYF. The CDR3 DNA sequence: TGTGCCAGCAGTGCCCCAGGGGGTTCTGCCGGAAACACCATATATTTT. The rearrangement joins TRBV6-1 to TRBJ1-3; 7 positions match TRBD1. V shed 4 bases and J 4 bases; nucleotides not matched to a gene: 10. Germline loops: CDR1 MNHNS, CDR2 SASEGT. The CDR3 extends over 16 amino acids.

The genes are TRBV6-1 and TRBJ1-2; 8 positions agree with TRBD1. The CDR3 is made up of 14 amino acids. Unmatched junction bases numbered 1, after V lost 2 bases and J lost 2 bases. Germline CDR1 is MNHNS and CDR2 is SASEGT. CDR3 coding DNA: TGTGCCAGCAGTGAAAGGACAGGGAACTATGGCTACACCTTC. It is translated as CASSERTGNYGYTF.

This clone was observed a few times. This rearrangement joins TRBV29-1 to TRBJ2-7, with 8 bases matching TRBD2. The CDR3 totals 13 residues. With 6 bases clipped from V and 2 bases from J, the junction kept 6 bases outside the gene matches. Per the germline V gene, CDR1 is SQVTM and CDR2 is ANQGSEA. The CDR3 loop is CSVRGVSAYEQYF. CDR3 bases: TGCAGCGTGCGGGGGGTGTCTGCCTACGAGCAGTACTTC.

The chain uses TRBV7-2 and TRBJ2-7, with 10 positions matching TRBD2. J was trimmed by 2 bases and V by 5 bases; bases with no gene match: 12. The CDR3 covers 17 residues. The germline V gene has CDR1 SGHTA and CDR2 FQGNSA. The CDR3 loop is CASSLSLLAGGAYEQYF. The CDR3 DNA is TGTGCCAGCAGCCTTTCCCTGTTAGCGGGGGGAGCCTACGAGCAGTACTTC.

The rearrangement links TRBV19 to TRBJ2-1, with 7 bases matching TRBD1. The CDR3 runs to 15 residues. The germline V gene encodes CDR1 LNHDA and CDR2 SQIVND (reference sequence). Germline trimming cut 5 bases from V and 4 bases from J; bases unmatched to any gene: 8. Here the CDR3 reads CASSSRTGLYNEQFF. The CDR3 DNA follows: TGTGCCAGTAGTTCCCGGACAGGACTTTACAATGAGCAGTTCTTC.

This chain joins TRBV5-4 and TRBJ1-4, with TRBD1 matching 7 bases. The trim removed 4 bases at V and 9 bases at J, leaving 6 bases unmatched. Germline V gene sequence: CDR1 SGHNT, CDR2 YYREEE (reference sequence). The CDR3 loop spans 13 amino acids. The CDR3 region is CASSRQGAQKLFF. CDR3 nucleotides: TGTGCCAGCAGCCGACAGGGAGCTCAAAAACTGTTTTTT. The full variable domain, its missing parts supplied by reference TRBV5-4 and TRBJ1-4, is ETGVTQSPTHLIKTRGQQVTLRCSSQSGHNTVSWYQQALGQGPQFIFQYYREEENGRGNFPPRFSGLQFPNYSSELNVNALELDDSALYLCASSRQGAQKLFFGSGTQLSVL.

The genes are TRBV28 and TRBJ2-7; D not certain. CDR3 size: 14 residues. Between the trimmed V and J ends, which lost 4 bases and 0 bases, there was a span of 10 bases. Germline V gene sequence: CDR1 MDHEN, CDR2 SYDVKM. The CDR3 coding sequence is TGTGCCAGCAGTTCCCGGTTTTCCTCCTACGAGCAGTACTTC. This codes for CASSSRFSSYEQYF.

This clone came up once. This chain joins TRBV7-2 and TRBJ2-1, with 13 bases fitting TRBD2. Trimming cost V 5 bases and J 13 bases; bases outside gene matches: 11. Per the germline V gene, CDR1 is SGHTA and CDR2 is FQGNSA. This CDR3 is 15 amino acids long. This CDR3 is CASSLGLAGAIKQFF. Here the CDR3 DNA reads TGTGCCAGCAGCCTAGGACTAGCGGGGGCTATCAAACAGTTCTTC.

V is TRBV28 and J is TRBJ1-4; TRBD1 might be the D (6 bases). CDR3 length: 16 residues. Trimming cost V 5 bases and J 3 bases, with 16 bases left between them. Germline V gene sequence: CDR1 MDHEN, CDR2 SYDVKM. The CDR3 coding sequence is TGTGCCAGCAGTCCTCACTCACAGGGTTCTAATGAAAAACTGTTTTTT. This codes for CASSPHSQGSNEKLFF.

The V call is TRBV30, the J call TRBJ1-1, with TRBD1 identical over 8 bases. This CDR3 spans 18 amino acids. In germline, CDR1 is GTSNPN, CDR2 SVGIG (reference sequence). V lost 4 bases and J lost 4; bases outside the gene matches: 20. CDR3 DNA: TGTGCCTGGAATATAGCCAGGGGGCTTTTGAACGACGGCACTGAAGCTTTCTTT. It encodes CAWNIARGLLNDGTEAFF.

DNA of the CDR3: TGTGCCAGCAGCGCGGTCTTAAGGACAGATACGCAGTATTTT. It specifies CASSAVLRTDTQYF. This chain joins TRBV6-1 and TRBJ2-3; D is undetermined. CDR3 size: 14 residues. The V gene lost 6 bases and the J gene lost 3 bases, with 13 bases spanning the gap. Germline assignment: CDR1 MNHNS and CDR2 SASEGT.